This is a list of T cell receptor beta chains from one sample in a study of PD-L1 blockade in urothelial cancer. Produced via immunoSEQ multiplex PCR; TCRdb's table is partial and in-frame only. The data hold 40,000 to 55,000 clones, with 75% to 90% observed a single time. The sample consisted of PBMCs, taken around atezolizumab (anti-PD-L1) treatment. The receptors here all came from a man between 60 and 75 years old with urothelial cancer. CDR3s include the opening cysteine and the closing phenylalanine or tryptophan. Each record gives: D gene, V gene, clone size, J gene, CDR3 protein, CDR3 DNA. A D gene is named only where the DNA matches it firmly. Size values are once, few and many counts, or a class for expanded clones, and some rows have none.

>TRBD1|TRBV7-9|-|TRBJ1-5
CASSSGQGKPQHF
TGTGCCAGCAGCTCGGGACAGGGGAAGCCCCAGCATTTT
>TRBD1|TRBV19|-|TRBJ2-3
CASTPRPGGADTQYF
TGTGCCAGTACGCCACGACCAGGGGGCGCAGATACGCAGTATTTT
>-|TRBV21-1|-|TRBJ2-6
CASSNRGPGANVLTF
TGTGCCAGCAGCAACAGGGGGCCTGGGGCCAACGTCCTGACTTTC
>-|TRBV29-1|-|TRBJ1-5
CSASGDDNQPQHF
TGCAGCGCGTCAGGGGATGATAATCAGCCCCAGCATTTT
>-|TRBV18|-|TRBJ2-4
CASSPPDTKAKNIQYF
TGTGCCAGCTCACCACCGGACACTAAAGCCAAAAACATTCAGTACTTC
>TRBD2|TRBV11-3|-|TRBJ2-3
CASSFLAGGHGDTQYF
TGTGCCAGCAGCTTTCTAGCGGGGGGGCATGGAGATACGCAGTATTTT
>TRBD1|TRBV15|-|TRBJ1-4
CATSRETGGNEKLFF
TGTGCCACCAGCAGGGAGACAGGGGGTAATGAAAAACTGTTTTTT
>-|TRBV5-1|-|TRBJ1-4
CASRFGSATNEKLFF
TGCGCCAGCAGATTCGGGTCCGCAACTAATGAAAAACTGTTTTTT
>-|TRBV5-8|-|TRBJ1-5
CASSTGQPNQPQHF
TGTGCCAGCAGCACCGGACAGCCAAATCAGCCCCAGCATTTT
>-|TRBV4-1|-|TRBJ2-5
CASSQGRGTVQETQYF
TGCGCCAGCAGCCAAGGACGGGGGACAGTACAAGAGACCCAGTACTTC
>-|TRBV9|-|TRBJ1-1
CASSDVKGRLEMNTEAFF
TGTGCCAGCAGCGATGTTAAAGGGAGGCTTGAAATGAACACTGAAGCTTTCTTT
>-|TRBV21-1|-|TRBJ2-3
CASSKGIAGVHYF
TGTGCCAGCAGCAAAGGAATAGCGGGAGTCCATTATTTT
>-|TRBV7-3|few|TRBJ1-1
CATSTGPNTEAFF
TGTGCCACTTCTACAGGGCCGAACACTGAAGCTTTCTTT
>-|TRBV11-2|-|TRBJ1-1
CASSLISVNTEAFF
TGTGCCAGCAGCTTGATTAGCGTGAACACTGAAGCTTTCTTT
>-|TRBV5-1|-|TRBJ1-6
CASSRGAGESSYNSPLHF
TGCGCCAGCAGTCGGGGGGCAGGGGAGAGCTCCTATAATTCACCCCTCCACTTT
>-|TRBV7-8|-|TRBJ2-1
CASSLARGVYNEQFF
TGTGCCAGCAGCTTAGCCAGGGGGGTCTACAATGAGCAGTTCTTC
>TRBD1|TRBV27|-|TRBJ1-2
CASTSTGDSNYGYTF
TGTGCCAGCACCTCCACAGGGGACAGCAACTATGGCTACACCTTC
>TRBD2|TRBV7-9|-|TRBJ2-7
CASSRDYHEQYF
TGTGCCAGCAGCCGGGACTACCACGAGCAGTACTTC
>TRBD1|TRBV28|-|TRBJ2-7
CASSFQRTGSGFDEQYF
TGTGCCAGCAGTTTCCAGAGGACAGGCAGCGGCTTCGACGAGCAGTACTTC
>TRBD1|TRBV10-3|-|TRBJ2-7
CAISEGQGFDEQYF
TGTGCCATCAGTGAAGGACAGGGATTTGACGAGCAGTACTTC
>TRBD2|TRBV9|-|TRBJ2-5
CASSPRLALGETQYF
TGTGCCAGCAGCCCCCGACTAGCCCTAGGGGAGACCCAGTACTTC
>-|TRBV4-2|-|TRBJ1-6
CASSQDRGNSPLHF
TGTGCCAGCAGCCAAGACAGGGGTAATTCACCCCTCCACTTT
>-|TRBV4-3|-|TRBJ2-7
CASSQDWTAYEQYF
TGCGCCAGCAGCCAAGATTGGACAGCCTACGAGCAGTACTTC
>TRBD1|TRBV2|-|TRBJ2-1
CASSQGTGRMNEQFF
TGTGCCAGCAGCCAAGGGACAGGGAGGATGAATGAGCAGTTCTTC
>TRBD2|TRBV11-2|-|TRBJ2-3
CASSRLAGSGTDTQYF
TGTGCCAGCAGCCGTCTAGCGGGTAGTGGCACAGATACGCAGTATTTT
>-|TRBV9|once|TRBJ2-7
CASSVGLGGLPHEQYF
TGTGCCAGCAGCGTAGGTCTCGGGGGGCTCCCCCACGAGCAGTACTTC
>TRBD1|TRBV19|-|TRBJ2-6
CANNPGQGTGANVLTF
TGTGCCAATAACCCGGGACAGGGGACTGGGGCCAACGTCCTGACTTTC
>TRBD1|TRBV30|-|TRBJ1-1
CAWSARRQGPRILGTEAFF
TGTGCCTGGAGTGCCCGCAGACAGGGGCCCCGGATACTAGGCACTGAAGCTTTCTTT
>TRBD1|TRBV7-8|-|TRBJ1-6
CASSPDRGNSPLHF
TGTGCCAGCAGCCCTGACAGGGGTAATTCACCCCTCCACTTT
>-|TRBV29-1|-|TRBJ1-3
CSVGFRGSGNTIYF
TGCAGCGTTGGTTTTAGGGGCTCTGGAAACACCATATATTTT
>-|TRBV19|-|TRBJ2-5
CASSIDRAGGETQYF
TGTGCCAGTAGTATAGATCGCGCAGGGGGGGAGACCCAGTACTTC
>-|TRBV29-1|-|TRBJ1-1
CSVVETSTEAFF
TGCAGCGTTGTTGAAACGAGCACTGAAGCTTTCTTT
>TRBD1|TRBV19|-|TRBJ1-2
CASTRGQGKGYTF
TGTGCCAGTACCCGGGGACAGGGGAAAGGCTACACCTTC
>TRBD2|TRBV28|-|TRBJ2-1
CASSRSTSGGAGEQFF
TGTGCCAGCAGCCGGTCGACTAGCGGGGGGGCCGGTGAGCAGTTCTTC
>TRBD2|TRBV4-3|once|TRBJ2-1
CASSQRGSSYNEQFF
TGCGCCAGCAGCCAGCGGGGGAGCTCCTACAATGAGCAGTTCTTC
>TRBD2|TRBV7-2|-|TRBJ2-7
CASSLALSLAGGSSYEQYF
TGTGCCAGCAGCTTAGCGTTATCTCTAGCGGGGGGATCTTCCTACGAGCAGTACTTC